These 8 T cell receptor beta chains were all obtained from the same sample, sequenced in a study of blood T cell repertoires in COVID-19. Libraries were prepared by immunoSEQ multiplex PCR; TCRdb keeps only in-frame clonotypes and omits some of them. The sample comprises about 180,000 clones, approximately 80% of which are singletons, and approximately 15% rests with the top ten. The sequenced material came from PBMCs or T cells enriched from blood (not recorded which). These receptors were obtained from a man between 60 and 75 years old who had been exposed to COVID-19.

This clone has more than one count but fewer than ten. The CDR3 DNA reads TGTGCCAGCAGCTTAATACAGGGGGGCACAGATACGCAGTATTTT. Translating gives CASSLIQGGTDTQYF. The rearrangement joins TRBV7-3 to TRBJ2-3; TRBD1 matches at 8 bases. V shed 1 base, J shed 1 base, and the junction held 1 base outside the gene matches. Germline CDR1 SGHTA, CDR2 FQGTGA. CDR3 length: 15 amino acids.

The V call is TRBV10-3, the J call TRBJ1-1; a weak D match, TRBD1 (5 bases). V was pared by 7 bases and J by 4 bases, with 16 bases between. This CDR3 contains 14 residues. Germline assignment: CDR1 ENHRY and CDR2 SYGVKD. CDR3 region: CAIKRGGKVTEAFF. The CDR3 nucleotides are TGTGCCATCAAGCGCGGGGGAAAGGTCACTGAAGCTTTCTTT.

The V and J genes are TRBV5-1 and TRBJ2-7, with a weak D call TRBD1 (6 bases). The germline CDR1 and CDR2 sequences are SGHRS and YFSETQ. The V and J ends lost 4 bases and 8 bases respectively, with 13 bases between them. The CDR3 totals 12 residues. The CDR3 nucleotides are TGCGCCAGCAGCGTCGCAACAGGGAAGCAGTACTTC. It is translated as CASSVATGKQYF.

This rearrangement joins TRBV6-5 to TRBJ2-7, with TRBD2 matching over 8 bases. The V gene end was trimmed by 8 bases and the J gene end by 5 bases; junction bases not matched to a gene: 11. The CDR3 runs to 14 residues. Germline values: CDR1 MNHEY, CDR2 SVGAGI. CDR3 loop: CASVGSGSVHEQYF. The CDR3 nucleotides read TGTGCCAGCGTTGGGAGCGGGAGTGTCCACGAGCAGTACTTC.

CDR3 amino acids: CAWSVMAGGLGYTF. The CDR3 nucleotides read TGTGCCTGGAGTGTAATGGCGGGGGGTTTAGGCTACACCTTC. J is TRBJ1-2 and V is TRBV30; D perhaps matches TRBD1 (5 bases). In germline, CDR1 is GTSNPN, CDR2 SVGIG (reference sequence). V shed 0 bases and J shed 8 bases, with 16 bases lying between them. This CDR3 contains 14 residues.

In its sample, this clone was seen a few times. This CDR3 reads CASSQDRGTGVPYEQYF. CDR3 sequence (DNA): TGTGCCAGCAGCCAAGATCGGGGGACAGGAGTACCCTACGAGCAGTACTTC. V is TRBV3-1 (or the pseudogene TRBV3-2) and J is TRBJ2-7, with 8 bases lining up with TRBD1. CDR3 size: 17 residues. The V gene's germline CDR1 is LGHDT and CDR2 YNNKEL (reference sequence). Trimming removed 0 bases from V and 2 bases from J; junction bases left unmatched: 9.

The genes are TRBV19 and TRBJ2-5; 12 bases agree with TRBD1. V was pared by 7 bases and J by 8 bases, with 8 bases of the junction left unmatched. The CDR3 consists of 14 residues. Germline CDR1 is LNHDA and CDR2 is SQIVND (reference sequence). CDR3 loop: CASNGGQGAGTQYF. The CDR3, as DNA: TGTGCCAGTAATGGGGGACAGGGGGCTGGTACCCAGTACTTC. The whole variable domain, remainder taken from reference TRBV19 and TRBJ2-5, is DGGITQSPKYLFRKEGQNVTLSCEQNLNHDAMYWYRQDPGQGLRLIYYSQIVNDFQKGDIAEGYSVSREKKESFPLTVTSAQKNPTAFYLCASNGGQGAGTQYFGPGTRLLVL.

This sequence joins TRBV6-4 and TRBJ1-5; 7 bases are a match to TRBD1. The CDR3 sequence is 13 residues long. Germline V CDR1 and CDR2: MRHNA, SNTAGT. V was clipped by 4 bases and J by 7 bases; unmatched bases: 4. The CDR3 sequence: CASSGQGKQPQHF. CDR3 in DNA: TGTGCCAGCAGTGGACAGGGAAAGCAGCCCCAGCATTTT.